These 31 T cell receptor beta chains originate from one sample sequenced in a study of T cell responses to AZD1222 COVID-19 vaccine. Clones were sequenced by immunoSEQ multiplex PCR, and TCRdb holds only the in-frame ones, with some missing. In the table there are under 200,000 clones, about 90% of which are singletons. The sample consisted of peripheral blood, taken on day 0 of MenACWY control vaccination. Source of these receptors: an adult in good health.

V gene TRBV7-8 combines with J gene TRBJ1-4, with unresolved D. Germline V gene lookup returns CDR1 SGHVS and CDR2 FQNEAQ. The CDR3 totals 15 residues. Between the trimmed V and J ends, which lost 5 bases and 7 bases, there was a span of 17 bases. The CDR3 spells CASSPQALQAEKLFF. DNA of the CDR3: TGTGCCAGCAGCCCCCAGGCCCTCCAGGCTGAAAAACTGTTTTTT.

The chain combines TRBV21-1 with TRBJ1-5. TRBV21-1 is assigned pseudogene status. The CDR3 runs to 17 residues. CDR3 in DNA: TGTGCCAGCAGCAAAGTCGGCAGCTCTTATAGCAATCAGCCCCAGCATTTT. Translating it yields CASSKVGSSYSNQPQHF.

This clone appeared a single time. This chain connects TRBV7-2 to TRBJ1-3, with TRBD1 matching 12 bases. CDR3 length: 16 amino acids. Germline V gene sequence: CDR1 SGHTA, CDR2 FQGNSA. V trimming: 3 bases; J trimming: 3 bases; junction bases outside the gene matches: 3. The CDR3 region is CASSLGDRGLGNTIYF. The CDR3 bases are TGTGCCAGCAGCTTGGGGGACAGGGGGCTTGGAAACACCATATATTTT.

This chain uses TRBV7-8 with TRBJ2-7, with TRBD1 as a possible D gene (6 bases). Germline V gives CDR1 SGHVS, CDR2 FQNEAQ. The length of the CDR3 is 14 residues. V was cut by 5 bases and J by 2 bases, with 13 bases left in between. CDR3 residues: CASSLSDSTYEQYF. In DNA, the CDR3 is TGTGCCAGCAGCCTCTCGGACAGTACCTACGAGCAGTACTTC.

The V call is TRBV11-2, the J call TRBJ1-1, with TRBD1 identical over 8 bases. Trimming removed 4 bases from V and 10 bases from J; junction bases left unmatched: 5. Germline loops: CDR1 SGHAT, CDR2 FQNNGV. This CDR3 has 12 amino acids. The CDR3 bases are TGTGCCAGCAGCTCTTCCGGGACAGGAGCTTTCTTT. It specifies CASSSSGTGAFF.

This chain uses TRBV5-6 with TRBJ2-7; D is uncertain. The CDR3 length is 11 residues. Germline values: CDR1 SGHDT, CDR2 YYEEEE. Deletions cut 3 bases from V and 4 bases from J, with 5 bases between. The CDR3 reads CASSSGYEQYF. For the CDR3, the DNA is TGTGCCAGCAGCTCGGGTTACGAGCAGTACTTC.

The count of this clone is one. This sequence joins TRBV5-1 and TRBJ2-2; no clear D. This CDR3 is built from 16 residues. Looked up from germline, CDR1 is SGHRS and CDR2 is YFSETQ. V lost 0 bases, J lost 0 bases, and 9 bases lay in between. As DNA, the CDR3 is TGCGCCAGCAGCTTGGTTAGGGCCTCGAACACCGGGGAGCTGTTTTTT. This gives the protein CASSLVRASNTGELFF.

The chain links TRBV5-6 to TRBJ2-7; possible D gene TRBD1, 6 bases. The germline V gene encodes CDR1 SGHDT and CDR2 YYEEEE. There are 12 residues in the CDR3. Trimming stripped 4 bases from V and 4 bases from J, with 9 bases between. CDR3 nucleotide sequence: TGTGCCAGCAGCGCGGACAGATACGAGCAGTACTTC. Its protein product is CASSADRYEQYF.

The rearrangement uses TRBV9 and TRBJ2-3; 7 nucleotides agree with TRBD1. The CDR3 is 13 amino acids. CDR1 SGDLS and CDR2 YYNGEE come from the germline V gene. The trim removed 8 bases at V and 0 bases at J, leaving 3 bases unmatched. Here the CDR3 DNA reads TGTGCCAGTCAACAGGGGAGCACAGATACGCAGTATTTT. Translation gives CASQQGSTDTQYF.

This chain joins TRBV5-1 and TRBJ2-2; D may be TRBD1 (5 bases). The CDR3 totals 16 residues. Germline CDR1 SGHRS, CDR2 YFSETQ. V shed 0 bases and J shed 1 base, with 10 bases lying between them. CDR3: CASSLAGALNTGELFF. DNA for the CDR3: TGCGCCAGCAGCTTGGCTGGGGCCTTGAACACCGGGGAGCTGTTTTTT.

This clone has only one observation. V and J are TRBV28 and TRBJ1-5; D unclear. V gave up 2 bases and J gave up 2 bases, with 7 bases separating them. The CDR3 loop spans 14 amino acids. CDR1 is MDHEN, CDR2 SYDVKM, per germline. CDR3 in DNA: TGTGCCAGCAGTTTACTGTCGGGCAATCAGCCCCAGCATTTT. This sequence encodes CASSLLSGNQPQHF.

The V call is TRBV19, the J call TRBJ1-5, with unresolved D. The germline V gene has CDR1 LNHDA and CDR2 SQIVND (reference sequence). The CDR3 is 13 amino acids. V dropped 1 base and J dropped 9 bases, with 10 bases sitting between them. The CDR3 protein is CASSIVKGRPQHF. The CDR3 DNA sequence: TGTGCCAGTAGTATAGTTAAGGGAAGGCCCCAGCATTTT.

This sequence joins TRBV5-1 and TRBJ2-7; 7 nucleotides match TRBD2. V shed 3 bases, J shed 4 bases, and the junction held 13 bases outside the gene matches. Germline CDR1 and CDR2: SGHRS and YFSETQ. This CDR3 region has 16 residues. CDR3 coding DNA: TGCGCCAGCAGCTCCCGGGGAGGGGAGATTGGGTACGAGCAGTACTTC. As protein: CASSSRGGEIGYEQYF.

This sequence joins TRBV9 and TRBJ1-2; no firm D call. Germline lookup yields CDR1 SGDLS and CDR2 YYNGEE. The V end was cut by 3 bases, the J end by 4 bases, with 7 bases between. The CDR3 totals 12 residues. The CDR3 sequence: CASSAGVYGYTF. In nucleotides, the CDR3 is TGTGCCAGCAGCGCCGGAGTCTATGGCTACACCTTC.

V usage is TRBV15 and J usage is TRBJ2-5, with 7 bases aligning to TRBD2. In germline, CDR1 is LNHNV, CDR2 YYDKDF (reference sequence). This CDR3 contains 14 residues. V lost 5 bases, J lost 3 bases, and 6 bases stayed unmatched. CDR3 residues: CATSAGSGEETQYF. CDR3 bases: TGTGCCACCAGCGCTGGAAGCGGGGAAGAGACCCAGTACTTC.

J is TRBJ1-1 and V is TRBV6-6; D unresolved. The V gene lost 0 bases and the J gene lost 1 base, with 9 bases spanning the gap. This CDR3 is built from 15 residues. Germline V gene sequence: CDR1 MNHNY, CDR2 SVGAGI (reference sequence). CDR3 nucleotide sequence: TGTGCCAGCAGTTACTCGGTTTCGGGGAACACTGAAGCTTTCTTT. This encodes CASSYSVSGNTEAFF.

V and J are TRBV30 and TRBJ2-2; TRBD2 agrees at 7 bases. The germline V gene has CDR1 GTSNPN and CDR2 SVGIG (reference sequence). After removal of 0 bases from V and 3 bases from J, the junction contained 4 bases not matched to a gene. This CDR3 is built from 15 residues. The CDR3, as DNA: TGTGCCTGGAGTGTACGGGGGGTAGACACCGGGGAGCTGTTTTTT. Translation: CAWSVRGVDTGELFF.

CDR3 DNA sequence: TGTGCCAGCAGCTTTGGTGGGGGGAGCAATCAGCCCCAGCATTTT. Amino acids: CASSFGGGSNQPQHF. The chain is built from TRBV7-9 and TRBJ1-5, with D possibly being TRBD1 (5 bases). Between the trimmed V and J ends, which lost 3 bases and 1 base, there was a span of 10 bases. Germline-derived CDR1 and CDR2 are SEHNR and FQNEAQ (reference sequence). The CDR3 spans 15 residues.

The gene calls are TRBV3-1 (or the pseudogene TRBV3-2) and TRBJ1-2; D is undetermined. Germline V gene sequence: CDR1 LGHDT, CDR2 YNNKEL (reference sequence). The CDR3 consists of 14 residues. Between the trimmed V and J ends, which lost 1 base and 4 bases, there was a span of 10 bases. The CDR3 region has the DNA TGTGCCAGCAGCCAAGTAGGTTCGGGCTATGGCTACACCTTC. It translates to CASSQVGSGYGYTF.

The rearrangement links TRBV29-1 to TRBJ2-3; 14 bases are shared with TRBD2. The CDR3 consists of 15 residues. Germline-derived CDR1 and CDR2 are SQVTM and ANQGSEA. With 6 bases clipped from V and 3 bases from J, the junction kept 5 bases outside the gene matches. For the CDR3, the DNA is TGCAGCGTCGGAGGGACTAGCGGGAGTACAGATACGCAGTATTTT. This codes for CSVGGTSGSTDTQYF.

V is TRBV19 and J is TRBJ2-2; 8 bases map to TRBD2. CDR1 and CDR2 (germline): LNHDA, SQIVND (reference sequence). J lost 3 bases, V lost 11 bases, and 2 bases had no gene match. CDR3 length: 12 residues. CDR3 in amino acids: CAAGGDTGELFF. Written as DNA, the CDR3 is TGTGCCGCGGGGGGCGACACCGGGGAGCTGTTTTTT.

The chain links TRBV4-1 to TRBJ2-7; D may be TRBD1 (5 bases). V lost 4 bases, J lost 3 bases, and 13 bases lay in between. This CDR3 has 14 residues. Per germline, CDR1 MGHRA and CDR2 YSYEKL. As DNA, the CDR3 is TGCGCCAGCAGCCTTAACGCAGGGAACTACGAGCAGTACTTC. Translated, it gives CASSLNAGNYEQYF.

CDR3 protein: CASSLGVTGLNSPLHF. The CDR3 coding sequence is TGTGCCAGCAGCCTGGGGGTAACAGGGTTGAATTCACCCCTCCACTTT. The chain uses TRBV7-6 and TRBJ1-6; possible D gene TRBD1, 6 bases. Germline V CDR1 and CDR2: SGHVS, FNYEAQ. V was trimmed by 5 bases and J by 7 bases, leaving 18 bases between them. The CDR3 contains 16 residues. Using reference TRBV7-6 and TRBJ1-6 for the parts outside the CDR3, the full variable domain is GAGVSQSPRYKVTKRGQDVALRCDPISGHVSLYWYRQALGQGPEFLTYFNYEAQQDKSGLPNDRFSAERPEGSISTLTIQRTEQRDSAMYRCASSLGVTGLNSPLHFGNGTRLTVT.

On this clone: At one end the junction does not follow the germline gene, possibly because of a read error. This chain joins TRBV28 and TRBJ1-2; D is perhaps TRBD1 (6 bases). CDR1 and CDR2 (germline): MDHEN, SYDVKM. CDR3 length equals 14 residues. CDR3 residues: CASTLLNEGGGYTF. CDR3 nucleotides: TGTGCCAGCACTTTACTAAATGAAGGGGGTGGCTACACCTTC.

This sequence joins TRBV11-3 and TRBJ1-6, with D uncertain. The CDR3 contains 15 residues. The germline CDR1 and CDR2 sequences are SGHNT and YENEEA. Trimming took off 10 bases at V and 0 bases at J, with 13 bases between the two ends. DNA of the CDR3: TGTGCCACAAAAGGAGGCTCCTCCTATAATTCACCCCTCCACTTT. It translates to CATKGGSSYNSPLHF.

The V and J genes are TRBV9 and TRBJ1-3; D is undetermined. V was shortened by 6 bases and J by 0 bases, with 10 bases between the two germline ends. This CDR3 is 14 amino acids long. CDR1 and CDR2 from the germline V gene are SGDLS and YYNGEE. The CDR3 region is CASTSRNSGNTIYF. Written as DNA, the CDR3 is TGTGCCAGCACTTCCCGAAACTCTGGAAACACCATATATTTT.

The V and J genes are TRBV7-2 and TRBJ2-2, with D perhaps matching TRBD2 (5 bases). This CDR3 is 15 amino acids long. Germline assignment: CDR1 SGHTA and CDR2 FQGNSA. The V gene lost 8 bases and the J gene lost 4 bases, with 17 bases spanning the gap. The DNA for the CDR3 is TGTGCCAGCGGGGTGTCGTTCGGGGTCACCGGGGAGCTGTTTTTT. Its translation: CASGVSFGVTGELFF.

In its sample, this clone was seen once. The gene calls are TRBV11-2 and TRBJ2-7; 9 bases align to TRBD2. Looked up from germline, CDR1 is SGHAT and CDR2 is FQNNGV. The trim removed 4 bases at V and 3 bases at J, leaving 10 bases unmatched. CDR3 length: 16 amino acids. DNA of the CDR3: TGTGCCAGCAGCTCGTTAGCGGGAGCTGGGCTCTACGAGCAGTACTTC. Encoded protein: CASSSLAGAGLYEQYF.

The V and J genes are TRBV6-6 and TRBJ2-7, with TRBD2 identical over 15 bases. With V trimmed by 6 bases and J by 7 bases, 7 bases remained unmatched. This CDR3 spans 15 amino acids. Germline values: CDR1 MNHNY, CDR2 SVGAGI (reference sequence). The CDR3 nucleotides read TGTGCCAGCAGGCCTGGACTAGCGGGAGGGCCGGAGCAGTACTTC. Translating gives CASRPGLAGGPEQYF.

To note about this clone: The sample has other DNA sequences that encode this CDR3 too. The chain combines TRBV7-8 with TRBJ1-2; D gene unclear. Germline V CDR1 and CDR2: SGHVS, FQNEAQ. The CDR3 is made up of 14 amino acids. The V end was cut by 0 bases, the J end by 2 bases, with 7 bases between. CDR3 amino acids: CASSLAGANYGYTF. CDR3 DNA: TGTGCCAGCAGCTTAGCGGGAGCAAACTATGGCTACACCTTC.

The genes are TRBV7-9 and TRBJ2-7, with 7 bases identical to TRBD1. J gave up 2 bases and V 5 bases, and 6 bases lay outside the gene matches. The CDR3 loop spans 14 amino acids. CDR1 SEHNR and CDR2 FQNEAQ come from the germline V gene (reference sequence). CDR3 nucleotides: TGTGCCAGCAGCGCCGGGACAGATGCCTACGAGCAGTACTTC. This translates into CASSAGTDAYEQYF.